Presented here are 26 T cell receptor beta chains from one specimen sequenced in a study of glioma-infiltrating T cells. Using RNA template, CDR3s of TCR alpha and beta were amplified with iRepertoire arm-PCR. TCRdb reprocessed the multiplex PCR reads with MiXCR, giving one entry per CDR3 protein. The sample has some 5,800 distinct CDR3 sequences, more than 25% seen once. Sequenced sample: glioma tissue, nonneoplastic brain tissue, or PBMCs (not recorded which). Receptor source: a human donor with low-grade glioma or glioblastoma, undergoing nonglioma brain surgery, or in good health (not recorded which).

This clonotype was detected only a few times. This may come from a read error, since a much larger clone is one base off. This rearrangement joins TRBV29-1 to TRBJ2-3, with TRBD1 identical over 9 bases. Per germline, CDR1 SQVTM and CDR2 ANQGSEA. The CDR3 extends over 15 amino acids. The CDR3 spells CGVVSGTGRSDTQYF. The CDR3 nucleotides read TGCGGCGTTGTCTCTGGGACAGGGCGCTCGGATACGCAGTATTTT.

About this clonotype: The CDR3 end shows no conserved phenylalanine or tryptophan, and so a read error is likely. V usage is TRBV10-2 and J usage is TRBJ1-1; D might be TRBD1 (6 bases). This CDR3 comprises 16 residues. Looked up from germline, CDR1 is WSHSY and CDR2 is SAAADI. Trimming cost V 10 bases and J 5 bases, with 26 bases left between them. The CDR3 DNA sequence: TGCGCCACTGGGGGGGGGGGGGCCCCCCTGAGGACTGAAGCTTTCCTT. This sequence encodes CATGGGGAPLRTEAFL.

This clonotype appeared many times. The chain couples TRBV5-1 to TRBJ2-5; 9 bases line up with TRBD2. This CDR3 has 16 residues. Germline assignment: CDR1 SGHRS and CDR2 YFSETQ. After removal of 0 bases from V and 2 bases from J, the junction contained 5 bases not matched to a gene. CDR3 DNA sequence: TGCGCCAGCAGCTTGGCCCTAGCGGGGTCACAAGAGACCCAGTACTTC. Amino acid sequence: CASSLALAGSQETQYF. The variable domain in full, with the rest retrieved from reference TRBV5-1 and TRBJ2-5, is KAGVTQTPRYLIKTRGQQVTLSCSPISGHRSVSWYQQTPGQGLQFLFEYFSETQRNKGNFPGRFSGRQFSNSRSEMNVSTLELGDSALYLCASSLALAGSQETQYFGPGTRLLVL.

This CDR3 is CASTDGDTQYF. The CDR3 DNA reads TGTGCCAGCACTGATGGAGATACGCAGTATTTT. The chain combines TRBV6-2 or TRBV6-3 with TRBJ2-3; D not certain. The ends were cut back, 7 bases at V and 5 bases at J, with 7 bases in the middle. The CDR3 loop spans 11 amino acids. The germline gives CDR1 MNHEY, CDR2 SVGEGT.

This clonotype was observed at least ten times. The chain recombines TRBV10-3 with TRBJ1-2; TRBD1 is a possible D gene (6 bases). V lost 6 bases and J 2 bases, leaving 10 bases between the germline ends. CDR1 and CDR2 from the germline V gene are ENHRY and SYGVKD. This CDR3 contains 13 residues. CDR3 nucleotides: TGTGCCATCAGGGGGGGCAGAAACTATGGCTACACCTTC. Residues: CAIRGGRNYGYTF.

This clonotype is medium-sized (0.01 to 0.1%). The chain has TRBV7-2 and TRBJ1-1; D might be TRBD1 (6 bases). Germline CDR1 is SGHTA and CDR2 is FQGNSA. The ends were cut back, 5 bases at V and 11 bases at J, with 15 bases in the middle. The CDR3 has 12 amino acids. The CDR3 nucleotides are TGTGCCAGCAGCATTCCCAGGGGTAGGGCTTTCTTT. It specifies CASSIPRGRAFF. Filled out from reference TRBV7-2 and TRBJ1-1, the complete variable domain reads GAGVSQSPSNKVTEKGKDVELRCDPISGHTALYWYRQSLGQGLEFLIYFQGNSAPDKSGLPSDRFSAERTGGSVSTLTIQRTQQEDSAVYLCASSIPRGRAFFGQGTRLTVV.

The table lists this clonotype with many counts. The chain couples TRBV7-3 to TRBJ2-3, with D uncertain. This CDR3 has 14 residues. Germline V gene lookup returns CDR1 SGHTA and CDR2 FQGTGA. V was pared by 6 bases and J by 2 bases, with 12 bases between. The CDR3 region is CASRKGAHTDTQYF. For the CDR3, the DNA is TGTGCCAGCAGAAAGGGCGCTCACACAGATACGCAGTATTTT.

Concerning this clonotype itself: The junction and the germline gene differ at one end; a read error may be behind it. The chain carries TRBV6-1 and TRBJ2-3; possible D gene TRBD2, 5 bases. There are 19 residues in the CDR3. In germline, CDR1 is MNHNS, CDR2 SASEGT. The CDR3 spells CALSRHSGVVGPSTDTQFF. In nucleotides, the CDR3 is TGTGCCCTCAGCCGCCACTCTGGAGTCGTGGGCCCTAGCACAGATACGCAGTTTTTT.

The sample holds many counts of this clonotype. This chain connects TRBV19 to TRBJ1-6; D call uncertain. The CDR3 runs 14 residues. Germline V gives CDR1 LNHDA, CDR2 SQIVND (reference sequence). V was clipped by 1 base and J by 7 bases, with 8 bases between them. The CDR3 spells CASSIVHLNSPLHF. DNA of the CDR3: TGTGCCAGTAGTATAGTTCACCTCAATTCACCCCTCCACTTT.

This clonotype has ten or more counts. This chain links TRBV19 with TRBJ1-2; TRBD1 agrees at 8 bases. Germline V lookup: CDR1 LNHDA, CDR2 SQIVND (reference sequence). This CDR3 is built from 14 residues. Unmatched junction bases numbered 6, after V lost 6 bases and J lost 3 bases. CDR3 DNA: TGTGCCAGTAGAAGACAGGGGCAGGACTATGGCTACACCTTC. It specifies CASRRQGQDYGYTF.

Many counts were recorded for this clonotype. V is TRBV12-5 and J is TRBJ2-6; D ambiguous. Deletions cut 0 bases from V and 3 bases from J, with 15 bases between. There are 18 residues in the CDR3. Germline V gene lookup returns CDR1 LGHNT and CDR2 FRNRAP. CDR3 residues: CASGLVGLVSLGANVLTF. The DNA of the CDR3 is TGTGCTAGTGGTTTGGTGGGTCTGGTGAGTCTTGGGGCCAACGTCCTGACTTTC.

This clonotype was observed at least ten times. The V and J genes are TRBV5-1 and TRBJ2-5; 10 bases agree with TRBD1. The germline V gene encodes CDR1 SGHRS and CDR2 YFSETQ. Trimming at V came to 0 bases and at J to 4 bases, leaving 6 bases not matched to a gene. The CDR3 runs 16 residues. Here the CDR3 DNA reads TGCGCCAGCAGCTTGGCCAGGGGACAGGGGTCAGAGACCCAGTACTTC. Translating gives CASSLARGQGSETQYF.

This clonotype was detected only once. The chain links TRBV15 to TRBJ2-1; 7 bases line up with TRBD2. The CDR3 runs to 15 residues. V trimming: 0 bases; J trimming: 7 bases; junction bases outside the gene matches: 6. The germline gives CDR1 LNHNV, CDR2 YYDKDF (reference sequence). The CDR3 bases are TGTGCCACCAGCAGAGAAGGGAGGGCCAGGAATGAGCAGTTCTTC. It yields the protein CATSREGRARNEQFF.

On this clonotype: This CDR3 fails to terminate in the conserved phenylalanine or tryptophan, so it likely reflects a read error. The DNA is left out, because the CDR3 cannot be placed on it with certainty; the CDR3 is given as TCRdb lists it. J is TRBJ1-2 and V is TRBV7-2; the D call in the table, TRBD1, was not verified against the DNA. Per the germline V gene, CDR1 is SGHTA and CDR2 is FQGNSA. From its first to its last residue, the CDR3 has 13 amino acids. The CDR3 is CSSRRNGARGDTV.

This clonotype is deemed medium-sized. This chain connects TRBV20-1 to TRBJ2-4, with D possibly matching TRBD2 (6 bases). CDR1 is DFQATT, CDR2 SNEGSKA, per germline (reference sequence). The CDR3 contains 14 residues. The V end lost 6 bases, the J end lost 8 bases, and 20 bases lay between the germline ends. The CDR3 sequence is CSAGQQGWGDIQYF. In nucleotides, the CDR3 is TGCAGTGCGGGTCAGCAGGGATGGGGGGACATTCAGTACTTC.

There are many counts of this clonotype. The chain is built from TRBV14 and TRBJ2-5, with 8 nucleotides matching TRBD1. V dropped 4 bases and J dropped 1; count of bases not matched to a gene: 11. The CDR3 is 17 residues long. Per germline, CDR1 SGHDN and CDR2 FVKESK. The CDR3 spells CASSRGLWTGPQETQYF. DNA of the CDR3: TGTGCCAGCAGCCGTGGCCTTTGGACAGGGCCCCAAGAGACCCAGTACTTC. Together with reference TRBV14 and TRBJ2-5, the CDR3 gives the full variable domain: EAGVTQFPSHSVIEKGQTVTLRCDPISGHDNLYWYRRVMGKEIKFLLHFVKESKQDESGMPNNRFLAERTGGTYSTLKVQPAELEDSGVYFCASSRGLWTGPQETQYFGPGTRLLVL.

Ten or more counts support this clonotype. The chain carries TRBV10-3 and TRBJ2-7; 13 bases map to TRBD2. Germline loops: CDR1 ENHRY, CDR2 SYGVKD. Losses at the gene ends were 0 bases for V and 7 bases for J; bases not matched to a gene: 0. There are 14 residues in the CDR3. CDR3 bases: TGTGCCATCAGTGAGTCGGGACTAGCGGGAGAGCAGTACTTC. This codes for CAISESGLAGEQYF.

By its share, this clonotype is medium-sized. The chain combines TRBV28 with TRBJ1-2; a weak D match, TRBD1 (6 bases). The CDR3 runs 13 residues. Germline V gives CDR1 MDHEN, CDR2 SYDVKM. Trimming took 5 bases from V and 8 from J, leaving 15 bases between them. CDR3 sequence: CASSLGGRGGYTF. Here the CDR3 DNA reads TGTGCCAGCAGTCTGGGGGGGCGGGGGGGCTACACCTTC.

This clonotype came up many times. The chain couples TRBV28 to TRBJ2-1, with 9 bases lining up with TRBD1. The junction had 5 bases not matched to a gene; V was cut back by 2 bases and J by 15 bases. The CDR3 length is 12 residues. Germline CDR1 reads MDHEN; CDR2 reads SYDVKM. The DNA for the CDR3 is TGTGCCAGCAGTTTACGGGACAGGGTTTGGTTCTTC. This translates into CASSLRDRVWFF.

This clonotype was seen ten or more times. The rearrangement joins TRBV7-2 to TRBJ2-6; 7 positions match TRBD1. Germline CDR1 SGHTA, CDR2 FQGNSA. J gave up 4 bases and V 4 bases, and 4 bases lay outside the gene matches. The CDR3 extends over 15 amino acids. The CDR3 region has the DNA TGTGCCAGCAGCTCACAGGGGCACGGGGCCAACGTCCTGACTTTC. This codes for CASSSQGHGANVLTF.

This chain joins TRBV6-5 and TRBJ1-1; TRBD1 might be the D (6 bases). The CDR3 covers 12 residues. V was clipped by 6 bases and J by 3 bases, with 8 bases between them. Germline CDR1 and CDR2: MNHEY and SVGAGI. The CDR3 loop reads CASSPGDTEAFF. Here the CDR3 DNA reads TGTGCCAGCAGCCCAGGGGACACTGAAGCTTTCTTT.

This clonotype has ten or more counts. The chain links TRBV7-2 to TRBJ2-1; no clear D. V was clipped by 8 bases and J by 6 bases, with 17 bases between them. Germline values: CDR1 SGHTA, CDR2 FQGNSA. This CDR3 has 14 amino acids. CDR3 in amino acids: CASGVNMSPNEQFF. DNA for the CDR3: TGTGCCAGCGGGGTGAATATGTCCCCCAATGAGCAGTTCTTC.

Comments on this clonotype: The junction shows a germline mismatch at one end, possibly a read error. The chain combines TRBV28 with TRBJ1-5; 7 nucleotides agree with TRBD1. The V gene's germline CDR1 is MDHEN and CDR2 SYDVKM. This CDR3 region has 16 residues. This CDR3 reads CASSLDPTGPDQPQQW. CDR3 nucleotides: TGTGCCAGCAGTCTCGACCCGACAGGGCCTGATCAGCCCCAGCAGTGG.

This clonotype occurred many times. The V gene is TRBV14, the J gene TRBJ2-1; 8 bases align to TRBD2. The CDR3 spans 17 residues. Germline V gene data show CDR1 as SGHDN and CDR2 as FVKESK. The junction had 8 bases not matched to a gene; V was cut back by 3 bases and J by 1 base. As DNA, the CDR3 is TGTGCCAGCAGCCATGCAAGCGGGAGTGTGTCCTACAATGAGCAGTTCTTC. It encodes CASSHASGSVSYNEQFF.

This clonotype is large (0.1 to 1%) by share. This rearrangement joins TRBV6-1 to TRBJ2-3, with a possible D match to TRBD1 (6 bases). Germline values: CDR1 MNHNS, CDR2 SASEGT. The CDR3 loop spans 13 amino acids. V dropped 5 bases and J dropped 3 bases, with 9 bases sitting between them. CDR3 in amino acids: CASSSQGTDTQYF. As DNA, the CDR3 is TGTGCCAGCAGTTCTCAGGGGACAGATACGCAGTATTTT.

This chain connects TRBV27 to TRBJ1-6; the D is unclear. From germline, CDR1 is MNHEY and CDR2 SMNVEV (reference sequence). The CDR3 spans 14 residues. The CDR3 bases are TGTGTTAGCAGTTTACATGGATTTAATTCACCCCTCCACTTT. Residues: CVSSLHGFNSPLHF.